This TCR beta chain was identified during a study of T cell responses to AZD1222 COVID-19 vaccine (dated by TCRdb to the early 2020s). Turning to the overall study: AZD1222 recipients whose second dose came at about 4 weeks and those whose second dose came at about 12 weeks were combined into one group, since spike-specific TCR depth and breadth did not differ between the two schedules. A total of 233 trial participants underwent TCR sequencing, of whom about 210 had received two doses of AZD1222 and some 26 had received two doses of the MenACWY control vaccine. Trial participants were enrolled by age into subgroups of 18-55, 56-69 and 70-plus years, and around 150, 28 and 57 TCR-sequenced participants, respectively, were included in these subgroups. Summary of the overall study and its limitations: Spike-specific TCR breadth and depth rose significantly after two AZD1222 doses compared with day 0 and with MenACWY recipients. Conclusions about previously exposed vaccinees are limited, since just 6 or 7 AZD1222 recipients were seropositive for SARS-CoV-2 at baseline. Reportedly, close to half of the unique spike-specific TCRs recognized epitopes lying outside the regions that are mutated in the B.1.351 and B.1.1.7 variants. No day 14 peak-response samples were available, so repertoires were characterized only after the peak T cell response. Most participants were white British and females outnumbered males, and the authors suggested that clonal diversity may have been underestimated. Vaccine-associated CD4 TCRs spanned the whole spike protein, with dominant responses in regions 160-218 and 743-854. In the small 56-69-year group, the increase in depth fell short of significance, most likely because of low power.

The time point label on this specimen signifies: baseline before first vaccination. Vaccinee samples came from UK trials COV001 and COV002, including a single-blind randomized controlled phase 2/3 trial of AZD1222 (ChAdOx1 nCoV-19) in healthy adults. For TCRbeta chain sequencing, PBMC samples were collected from trial participants at day 0 and at day 28 after the second dose. In the germline V gene, CDR1 corresponds to SGHRS and CDR2 to YFSETQ. The CDR3 holds 16 amino acids from the cysteine to the phenylalanine. The sequence is cut down to CDR3 DNA, 48 bases in frame from base 1. V and J lose 0 bases and 6 bases, and a span of 18 bases separates them. The CDR3 regions of human TCRbeta chains were analyzed by immunosequencing. The published analysis was carried out like this. Repertoire TCRs were checked for matches against a reference library of SARS-CoV-2-specific TCRs that had been generated using the MIRA antigen-specificity platform. Breadth was defined as the fraction of unique TCRs that were SARS-CoV-2-associated. Depth was defined as the fraction of total T cells that were SARS-CoV-2-associated. Using the MIRA data, every spike-specific TCR was mapped to the spike region that the TCR reacted to and assigned to either a CD4 or a CD8 class. Log10-transformed breadth and depth values were compared by one-way ANOVA with Sidak's multiple comparisons tests. The immuneACCESS repertoire file appears here via TCRdb, limited to in-frame rearrangements. These files lack a portion of the clones; in checked studies, under half of the deficit traces to unresolved V genes, and the cause of the others is not known. V and J calls and clone size are as listed in that table; D and trimming were resolved from the DNA. The sample records 110,000 to 150,000 clones, roughly 90% of which are singletons. The ten largest clones capture 3% to 3.5% of the sample.

Points on this clone: There is no known antigen for this receptor. Base qualities are not provided; no much larger clone lies one nucleotide away.

This receptor was obtained from an adult in good health. The specimen was peripheral blood, collected on day 0 of AZD1222 vaccination. The chain links TRBV5-1 with TRBJ1-2; too little of a D gene remains to name it. The sequenced DNA is TGCGCCAGCAGCTTGGAGGCAGCCCAGCGAAGGGATGGCTACACCTTC. It translates as CASSLEAAQRRDGYTF.